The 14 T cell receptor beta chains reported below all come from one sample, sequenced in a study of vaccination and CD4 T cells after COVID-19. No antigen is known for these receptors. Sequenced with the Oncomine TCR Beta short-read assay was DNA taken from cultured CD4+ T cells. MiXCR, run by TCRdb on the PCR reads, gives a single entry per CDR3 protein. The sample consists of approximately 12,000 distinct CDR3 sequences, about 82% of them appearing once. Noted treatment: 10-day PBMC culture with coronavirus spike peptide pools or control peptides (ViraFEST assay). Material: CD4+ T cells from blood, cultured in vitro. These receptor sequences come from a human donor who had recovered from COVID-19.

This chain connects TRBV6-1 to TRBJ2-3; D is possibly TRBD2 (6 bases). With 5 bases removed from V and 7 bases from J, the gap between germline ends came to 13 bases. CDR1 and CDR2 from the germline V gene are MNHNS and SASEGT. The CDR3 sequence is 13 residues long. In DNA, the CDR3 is TGTGCCAGCAGTATGACTAGTACCTATACGCAGTATTTT. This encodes CASSMTSTYTQYF.

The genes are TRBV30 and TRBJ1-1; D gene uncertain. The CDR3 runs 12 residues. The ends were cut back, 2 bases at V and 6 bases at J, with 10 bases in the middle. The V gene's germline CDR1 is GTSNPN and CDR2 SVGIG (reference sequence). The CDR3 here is CAWSPRGSEAFF. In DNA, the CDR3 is TGTGCCTGGAGTCCACGAGGATCTGAAGCTTTCTTT. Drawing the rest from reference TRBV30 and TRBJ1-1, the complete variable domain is SQTIHQWPATLVQPVGSPLSLECTVEGTSNPNLYWYRQAAGRGLQLLFYSVGIGQISSEVPQNLSASRPQDRQFILSSKKLLLSDSGFYLCAWSPRGSEAFFGQGTRLTVV.

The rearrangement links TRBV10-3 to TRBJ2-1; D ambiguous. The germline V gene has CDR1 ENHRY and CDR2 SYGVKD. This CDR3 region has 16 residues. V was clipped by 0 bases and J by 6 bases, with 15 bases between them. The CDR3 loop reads CAISESSGHESNEQFF. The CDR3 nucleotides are TGTGCCATCAGTGAGTCATCGGGCCACGAGAGCAATGAGCAGTTCTTC.

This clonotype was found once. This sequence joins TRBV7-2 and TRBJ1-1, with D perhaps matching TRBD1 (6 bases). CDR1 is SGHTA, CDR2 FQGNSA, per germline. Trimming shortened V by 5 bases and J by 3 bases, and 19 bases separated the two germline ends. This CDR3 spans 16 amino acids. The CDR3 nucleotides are TGTGCCAGCAGCCCAAGGGGGGGGGGACGGTACACTGAAGCTTTCTTT. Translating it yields CASSPRGGGRYTEAFF.

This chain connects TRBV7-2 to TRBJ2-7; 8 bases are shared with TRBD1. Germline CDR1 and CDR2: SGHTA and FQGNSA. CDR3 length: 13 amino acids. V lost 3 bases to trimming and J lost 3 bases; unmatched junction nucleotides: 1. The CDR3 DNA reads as TGTGCCAGCAGCTTCGGACAGGGCTACGAGCAGTACTTC. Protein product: CASSFGQGYEQYF.

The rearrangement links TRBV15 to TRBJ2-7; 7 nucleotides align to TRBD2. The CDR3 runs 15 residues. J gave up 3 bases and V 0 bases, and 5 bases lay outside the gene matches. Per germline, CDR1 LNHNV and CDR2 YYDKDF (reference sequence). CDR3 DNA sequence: TGTGCCACCAGCAGAGACGGACTAGACCGCTACGAGCAGTACTTC. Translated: CATSRDGLDRYEQYF.

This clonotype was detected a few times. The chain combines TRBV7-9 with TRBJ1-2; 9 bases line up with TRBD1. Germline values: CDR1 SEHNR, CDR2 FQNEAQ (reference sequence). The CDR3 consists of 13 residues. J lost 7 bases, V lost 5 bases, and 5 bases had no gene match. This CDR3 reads CASSRTGGFGYTF. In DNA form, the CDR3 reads TGTGCCAGCAGCCGAACAGGGGGCTTTGGCTACACCTTC.

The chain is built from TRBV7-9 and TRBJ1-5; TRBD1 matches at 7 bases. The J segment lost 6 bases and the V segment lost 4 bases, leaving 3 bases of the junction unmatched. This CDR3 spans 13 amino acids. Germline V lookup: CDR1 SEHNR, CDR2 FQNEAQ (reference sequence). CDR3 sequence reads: CASSWGQPQPQHF. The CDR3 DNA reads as TGTGCCAGCAGCTGGGGACAGCCTCAGCCCCAGCATTTT.

The CDR3 protein is CASSYGPSPFF. The CDR3 coding sequence is TGTGCCAGCAGCTACGGACCGTCGCCGTTTTTT. The V and J genes are TRBV6-2 or TRBV6-3 and TRBJ2-2; unclear D gene. CDR3 length equals 11 residues. V was clipped by 6 bases and J by 16 bases, with 15 bases between them. Germline lookup yields CDR1 MNHEY and CDR2 SVGEGT.

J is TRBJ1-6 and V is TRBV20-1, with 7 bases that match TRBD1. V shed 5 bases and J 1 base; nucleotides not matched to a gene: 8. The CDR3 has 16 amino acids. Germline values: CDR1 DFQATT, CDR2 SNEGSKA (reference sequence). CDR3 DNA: TGCAGTGCTCGTCAGGGGGGCCAGTCCTATAATTCACCCCTCCACTTT. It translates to CSARQGGQSYNSPLHF.

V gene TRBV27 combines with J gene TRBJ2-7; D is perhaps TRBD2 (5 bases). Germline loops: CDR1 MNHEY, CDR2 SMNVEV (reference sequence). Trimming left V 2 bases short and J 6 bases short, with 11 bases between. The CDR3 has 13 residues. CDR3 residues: CASSLRSSTEQYF. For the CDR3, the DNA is TGTGCCAGCAGTTTACGCTCTAGCACCGAGCAGTACTTC.

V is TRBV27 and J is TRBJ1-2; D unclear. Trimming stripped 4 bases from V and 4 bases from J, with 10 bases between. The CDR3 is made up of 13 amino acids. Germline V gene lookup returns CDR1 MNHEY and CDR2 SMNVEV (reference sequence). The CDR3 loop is CASSWKGTYGYTF. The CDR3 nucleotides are TGTGCCAGCAGTTGGAAAGGAACCTATGGCTACACCTTC.

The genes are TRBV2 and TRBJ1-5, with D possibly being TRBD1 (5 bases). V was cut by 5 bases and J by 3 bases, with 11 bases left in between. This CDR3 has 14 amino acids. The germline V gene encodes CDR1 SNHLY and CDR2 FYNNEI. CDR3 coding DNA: TGTGCCAGCAGTTCTGGGGGATCCAATCAGCCCCAGCATTTT. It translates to CASSSGGSNQPQHF.

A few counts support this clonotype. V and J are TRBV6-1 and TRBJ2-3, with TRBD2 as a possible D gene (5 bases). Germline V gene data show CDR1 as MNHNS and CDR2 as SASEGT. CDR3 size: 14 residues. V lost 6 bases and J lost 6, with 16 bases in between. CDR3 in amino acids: CASRSGRGSDTQYF. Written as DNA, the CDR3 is TGTGCCAGCAGGAGCGGCCGGGGTTCCGATACGCAGTATTTT.